Each of the 14 T cell receptor beta chains below was sequenced from the same sample in a study of molecular identifiers for immune sequencing clone quantification. TCRdb itself ran the PCR reads through MiXCR, one entry per CDR3 protein. This sample has approximately 90,000 distinct CDR3 sequences, with roughly a fifth found just once. The material sequenced was naive CD8+ T cells from blood, with Jurkat cell RNA spiked in. Subset specified: FACS-sorted CD8+CD4-CCR7+CD45RA+ naive T cells. All receptors come from a human donor in good health. Some libraries in this study had Jurkat cell RNA spiked in.

Of note for this clonotype: Since a much larger clone is just one base distant, this may be a read error. This chain uses TRBV4-3 with TRBJ2-2; TRBD2 might be the D (5 bases). The CDR3 is 15 amino acids. CDR1 is LGHNA, CDR2 YSLEER, per germline. The DNA of the CDR3 is TGCGCCAGCAGCCAAGGGCGGATGATTTCCGGGGAGCCGTTTTTT. Amino acids: CASSQGRMISGEPFF.

On this clonotype itself: Being one base from a much bigger clone, this may be a read error. The rearrangement uses TRBV6-2 or TRBV6-3 and TRBJ1-2; 7 bases fit TRBD1. The germline gives CDR1 MNHEY, CDR2 SVGEGT. The CDR3 spans 15 residues. The V gene end was trimmed by 2 bases and the J gene end by 4 bases; junction bases not matched to a gene: 7. CDR3 DNA: TGTGCCAGCAGTTACCCGACAGGGACTAGCTATGGCTACACCTTC. It is translated as CASSYPTGTSYGYTF.

This chain uses TRBV6-2 or TRBV6-3 with TRBJ1-1; D is uncertain. V was trimmed by 11 bases and J by 2 bases, leaving 15 bases between them. The germline gives CDR1 MNHEY, CDR2 SVGEGT. This CDR3 region has 13 residues. CDR3 sequence (DNA): TGTGCCTGCGACACTGGCCTAAACACTGAAGCTTTCTTT. Protein sequence: CACDTGLNTEAFF.

This clonotype was seen at least ten times. The chain has TRBV4-1 and TRBJ1-6, with D unresolved. Germline lookup yields CDR1 MGHRA and CDR2 YSYEKL. The CDR3 spans 15 residues. V gave up 1 base and J gave up 5 bases, with 9 bases separating them. This CDR3 reads CASSQVSGNNSPLHF. The CDR3 DNA is TGCGCCAGCAGCCAAGTCAGCGGAAATAATTCACCCCTCCACTTT.

Many counts were recorded for this clonotype. The J gene is TRBJ1-4, the V gene TRBV4-1, with no clear D. The ends were cut back, 0 bases at V and 5 bases at J, with 4 bases in the middle. Per germline, CDR1 MGHRA and CDR2 YSYEKL. This CDR3 region has 13 residues. The CDR3 here is CASSQDDNEKLFF. The CDR3 nucleotides read TGCGCCAGCAGCCAAGATGACAATGAAAAACTGTTTTTT.

Concerning this clonotype itself: A read error may be the cause here, since a much bigger clone is one base away. The chain has TRBV5-3 and TRBJ2-3, with TRBD2 matching over 11 bases. TRBV5-3 is flagged as an ORF with uncertain function. The CDR3 is 15 residues long. CDR3 amino acids: CASSSTSGGYDTQYF. The CDR3 coding sequence is TGTGCCAGCAGCTCAACTAGCGGGGGTTATGATACGCAGTATTTT.

J is TRBJ2-1 and V is TRBV12-3 or TRBV12-4; TRBD2 matches 7 bases. The CDR3 has 14 amino acids. Germline trimming cut 0 bases from V and 5 bases from J; bases unmatched to any gene: 1. The CDR3 reads CASSLAGGDNEQFF. In DNA, the CDR3 is TGTGCCAGCAGTTTAGCGGGGGGGGACAATGAGCAGTTCTTC.

This clonotype was counted ten times or more. The V gene is TRBV12-3 or TRBV12-4, the J gene TRBJ2-5; D might be TRBD1 (6 bases). The CDR3 covers 16 residues. V lost 7 bases, J lost 0 bases, and 18 bases lay in between. The CDR3 spells CASTVGAGTHQETQYF. CDR3 DNA: TGTGCCAGCACCGTGGGTGCCGGGACACACCAAGAGACCCAGTACTTC.

This clonotype was recorded at least ten times. The rearrangement links TRBV4-1 to TRBJ2-7; TRBD1 aligns across 8 bases. The J segment lost 0 bases and the V segment lost 0 bases, leaving 7 bases of the junction unmatched. From germline, CDR1 is MGHRA and CDR2 YSYEKL. This CDR3 region has 17 residues. The CDR3 reads CASSQELTGGSSYEQYF. CDR3 DNA sequence: TGCGCCAGCAGCCAAGAGCTAACAGGGGGAAGCTCCTACGAGCAGTACTTC.

This clonotype was seen ten or more times. The chain recombines TRBV20-1 with TRBJ2-3; D uncertain. Germline CDR1 and CDR2: DFQATT and SNEGSKA (reference sequence). Trimming removed 3 bases at V and 0 bases at J, with 13 bases between. The CDR3 is 15 residues long. The CDR3 DNA reads as TGCAGTGCTAGGATTCGAGAGACTAGCACAGATACGCAGTATTTT. This codes for CSARIRETSTDTQYF.

V usage is TRBV4-1 and J usage is TRBJ2-7; no firm D call. CDR1 MGHRA and CDR2 YSYEKL come from the germline V gene. The V end lost 0 bases, the J end lost 4 bases, and 7 bases lay between the germline ends. The CDR3 consists of 13 residues. The CDR3 coding sequence is TGCGCCAGCAGCCAAGAAAGAGATTACGAGCAGTACTTC. It yields the protein CASSQERDYEQYF.

The V call is TRBV29-1, the J call TRBJ2-1; 11 bases are a match to TRBD2. The length of the CDR3 is 18 residues. In germline, CDR1 is SQVTM, CDR2 ANQGSEA. The V segment lost 1 base and the J segment 4 bases; nucleotides outside the gene matches: 12. CDR3: CSVEGPPTTSGTYNEQFF. CDR3 coding DNA: TGCAGCGTTGAAGGACCACCTACGACTAGCGGGACTTACAATGAGCAGTTCTTC.

In this sample, this clonotype turned up many times. The chain has TRBV29-1 and TRBJ2-1, with D possibly being TRBD1 or TRBD2 (5 bases each). The CDR3 runs 13 residues. Germline V gene sequence: CDR1 SQVTM, CDR2 ANQGSEA. The germline V and J ends were trimmed by 4 bases and 11 bases, with 18 bases remaining between them. The CDR3 nucleotides are TGCAGCGTTGTGGGTGCGGACGGGACCAAGCAGTTCTTC. This translates into CSVVGADGTKQFF.

The chain has TRBV27 and TRBJ2-1; D may be TRBD2 (5 bases). CDR1 is MNHEY, CDR2 SMNVEV, per germline (reference sequence). The CDR3 runs to 13 residues. V lost 2 bases and J lost 9, with 11 bases in between. The CDR3 sequence is CASSLVSGSEQFF. The CDR3 region has the DNA TGTGCCAGCAGTTTAGTGTCGGGAAGTGAGCAGTTCTTC.